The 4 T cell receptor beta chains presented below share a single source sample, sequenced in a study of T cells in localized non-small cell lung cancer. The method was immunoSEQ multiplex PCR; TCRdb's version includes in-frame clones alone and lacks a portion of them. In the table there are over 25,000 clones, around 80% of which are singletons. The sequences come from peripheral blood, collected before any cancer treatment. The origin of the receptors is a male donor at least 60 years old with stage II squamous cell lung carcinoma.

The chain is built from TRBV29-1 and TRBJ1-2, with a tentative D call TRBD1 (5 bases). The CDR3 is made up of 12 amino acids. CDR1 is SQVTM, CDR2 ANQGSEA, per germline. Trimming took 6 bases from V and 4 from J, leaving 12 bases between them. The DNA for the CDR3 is TGCAGCGTGACGGGAGGGACCTATGGCTACACCTTC. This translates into CSVTGGTYGYTF.

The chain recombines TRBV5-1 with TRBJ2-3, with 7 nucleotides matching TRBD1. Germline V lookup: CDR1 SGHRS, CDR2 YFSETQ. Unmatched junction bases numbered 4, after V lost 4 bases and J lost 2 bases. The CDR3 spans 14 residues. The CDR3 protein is CASSIGQVTDTQYF. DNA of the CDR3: TGCGCCAGCAGCATTGGACAGGTCACAGATACGCAGTATTTT.

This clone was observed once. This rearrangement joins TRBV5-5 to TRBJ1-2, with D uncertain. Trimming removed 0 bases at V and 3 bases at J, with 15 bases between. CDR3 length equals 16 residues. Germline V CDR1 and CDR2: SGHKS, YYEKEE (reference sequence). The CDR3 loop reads CASSLGLGDFYYGYTF. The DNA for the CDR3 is TGTGCCAGCAGCTTGGGATTGGGAGACTTCTACTATGGCTACACCTTC.

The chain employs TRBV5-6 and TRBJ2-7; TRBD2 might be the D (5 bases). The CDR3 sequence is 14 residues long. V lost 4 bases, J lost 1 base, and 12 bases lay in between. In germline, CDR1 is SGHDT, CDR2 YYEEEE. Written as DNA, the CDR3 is TGTGCCAGCAGCGCCCTTGGGAGATCCTACGAGCAGTACTTC. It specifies CASSALGRSYEQYF.